This TCR beta chain was identified during a study of cytomegalovirus exposure and HLA in healthy donors. Study overall: A previous analysis identified 95 million to 120 million unique TCR beta sequences derived from 180 million or so T cells. General study points: In the analysis, some V segments, TRBV6-2 and TRBV6-3 included, were excluded as indistinguishable. In an earlier analysis, productive rearrangement rates for most beta V segments clustered near 87% or 30%.

Donors were nominally healthy when sampled, though unrecorded immune exposures were likely. PCR amplification relied on 60 Vbeta primers (plus 13 Jbeta primers). Sequenced by immunoSEQ multiplex PCR; TCRdb stores in-frame clones only, minus some. This sample carries 150,000 to 160,000 clones, nearly 80% of them seen once, and the ten largest clones take around 13%. Points on this clone: Its antigen is undetermined.

The CDR3 covers 14 residues. Trimming pared 1 base from V and 4 bases from J, leaving 9 bases between. CDR1 SEHNR and CDR2 FQNEAQ come from the germline V gene (reference sequence). This TCR derives from a man under 40 in good health and CMV-seropositive. This chain joins TRBV7-9 and TRBJ2-3; a weak D match, TRBD2 (6 bases). The sample taken for sequencing was PBMCs. Here the CDR3 DNA reads TGTGCCAGCAGCTTAGTAGGAGGGCCAGATACGCAGTATTTT. Its protein product is CASSLVGGPDTQYF.